The 14 T cell receptor beta chains presented below share a single source sample, sequenced in a study of response to subunit inactivated influenza vaccine. TCRdb reanalysed the RT-PCR reads using MiXCR and keeps one entry per CDR3 protein. The sample lists more than 400,000 distinct CDR3 sequences; roughly 11% were seen once. The sequenced sample was PBMCs from blood, obtained roughly 45 days after vaccination. The receptors come from a man aged 45-60 years who received an inactivated influenza vaccine.

This clonotype was counted only a few times. This chain joins TRBV20-1 and TRBJ2-7, with 8 bases fitting TRBD1. Per the germline V gene, CDR1 is DFQATT and CDR2 is SNEGSKA (reference sequence). The CDR3 length is 13 residues. V was clipped by 6 bases and J by 5 bases; unmatched bases: 9. The CDR3 reads CSARDSRGHEQYF. CDR3 sequence (DNA): TGCAGTGCCAGGGACTCCAGGGGGCACGAGCAGTACTTC.

This clonotype was recorded at least ten times. The rearrangement joins TRBV20-1 to TRBJ2-5; D call uncertain. Germline-derived CDR1 and CDR2 are DFQATT and SNEGSKA (reference sequence). The germline V and J ends were trimmed by 6 bases and 5 bases, with 13 bases remaining between them. This CDR3 contains 12 residues. DNA for the CDR3: TGCAGTGCCCCCGGGTCCTCGGAGACCCAGTACTTC. Translated: CSAPGSSETQYF.

At least ten counts were recorded for this clonotype. The CDR3 is CASSLTAVAKNIQYF. DNA of the CDR3: TGTGCCAGCAGCTTAACGGCGGTAGCCAAAAACATTCAGTACTTC. V gene TRBV7-8 combines with J gene TRBJ2-4; D unresolved. Trimming pared 2 bases from V and 0 bases from J, leaving 8 bases between. The CDR3 has 15 amino acids. Germline V gives CDR1 SGHVS, CDR2 FQNEAQ.

The chain has TRBV12-3 or TRBV12-4 and TRBJ2-3; D gene uncertain. V was shortened by 3 bases and J by 6 bases, with 10 bases between the two germline ends. The length of the CDR3 is 13 residues. The chain's CDR3 is CASSFAQGDTQYF. The CDR3, as DNA: TGTGCCAGCAGTTTTGCCCAAGGTGATACGCAGTATTTT.

The rearrangement links TRBV7-6 to TRBJ2-5; TRBD2 agrees at 10 bases. V shed 4 bases and J 5 bases; nucleotides not matched to a gene: 7. The germline gives CDR1 SGHVS, CDR2 FNYEAQ. The CDR3 covers 15 residues. The chain's CDR3 is CASSSERGGRETQYF. CDR3 in DNA: TGTGCCAGCAGCTCAGAGCGGGGGGGCCGGGAGACCCAGTACTTC.

The chain employs TRBV12-3 or TRBV12-4 and TRBJ1-2, with a tentative D call TRBD1 (5 bases). V was clipped by 6 bases and J by 1 base, with 15 bases between them. This CDR3 is 15 amino acids long. CDR3 in DNA: TGTGCCAGCAGCCCTCGGGACCATATTAACTATGGCTACACCTTC. Its translation is CASSPRDHINYGYTF.

This clonotype was seen many times. This chain joins TRBV20-1 and TRBJ1-6; perhaps TRBD1 as D (6 bases). This CDR3 region has 15 residues. V was trimmed by 2 bases and J by 8 bases, leaving 16 bases between them. Germline CDR1 and CDR2: DFQATT and SNEGSKA (reference sequence). The CDR3 loop reads CSARFRQASDSPLHF. CDR3 bases: TGCAGTGCTAGATTCCGACAGGCCTCGGATTCACCCCTCCACTTT.

This clonotype was observed a few times. The genes are TRBV5-1 and TRBJ2-7, with D possibly matching TRBD1 (6 bases). CDR1 is SGHRS, CDR2 YFSETQ, per germline. V was shortened by 4 bases and J by 1 base, with 18 bases between the two germline ends. The CDR3 spans 16 residues. The CDR3 here is CASSGGTGHISYEQYF. The CDR3 DNA sequence: TGCGCCAGCAGCGGGGGAACGGGACACATATCCTACGAGCAGTACTTC.

This clonotype was counted only a few times. V gene TRBV11-2 combines with J gene TRBJ2-3; tentatively, D is TRBD2 (6 bases). In germline, CDR1 is SGHAT, CDR2 FQNNGV. V shed 5 bases and J shed 3 bases, with 15 bases lying between them. The CDR3 contains 15 residues. This CDR3 reads CASSPLGGGTDTQYF. The CDR3 nucleotides read TGTGCCAGCAGCCCGCTTGGGGGAGGAACAGATACGCAGTATTTT.

This clonotype came up many times. This chain connects TRBV6-1 to TRBJ1-5, with D hard to call. In germline, CDR1 is MNHNS, CDR2 SASEGT. The V and J ends lost 5 bases and 0 bases respectively, with 5 bases between them. The CDR3 is 13 amino acids. The CDR3 protein is CASSPYSNQPQHF. Here the CDR3 DNA reads TGTGCCAGCAGTCCTTATAGCAATCAGCCCCAGCATTTT.

A few counts support this clonotype. J is TRBJ2-5 and V is TRBV6-1; no reliable D call. CDR3 length equals 11 residues. CDR1 is MNHNS, CDR2 SASEGT, per germline. Trimming took off 10 bases at V and 2 bases at J, with 8 bases between the two ends. CDR3 residues: CATLSQETQYF. CDR3 DNA: TGTGCCACCCTGTCTCAAGAGACCCAGTACTTC.

The rearrangement uses TRBV18 and TRBJ2-2; D possibly corresponds to TRBD1 (5 bases). Germline V gene lookup returns CDR1 KGHSH and CDR2 LQKENI. The CDR3 has 17 amino acids. Trimming took 6 bases from V and 1 from J, leaving 18 bases between them. The CDR3 bases are TGTGCCAGCTCGCCGCCAGTAGGGGTCGAGAACACCGGGGAGCTGTTTTTT. Its translation is CASSPPVGVENTGELFF.

This clonotype has just a few counts. V is TRBV5-1 and J is TRBJ1-1; 8 bases match TRBD1. CDR1 and CDR2 (germline): SGHRS, YFSETQ. V dropped 5 bases and J dropped 5; count of bases not matched to a gene: 11. This CDR3 comprises 15 residues. The CDR3 loop reads CASRETTGDGTEAFF. CDR3 nucleotide sequence: TGCGCCAGCAGGGAAACGACAGGGGATGGGACTGAAGCTTTCTTT.

This chain connects TRBV5-1 to TRBJ1-4; 7 bases line up with TRBD1. The CDR3 is 17 residues long. Germline V lookup: CDR1 SGHRS, CDR2 YFSETQ. Trimming removed 4 bases from V and 0 bases from J; junction bases left unmatched: 9. This CDR3 reads CASSVGTDLTTNEKLFF. The DNA of the CDR3 is TGCGCCAGCAGCGTGGGGACAGACCTTACAACTAATGAAAAACTGTTTTTT.